This record looks at one T cell receptor (beta chain) sequence and its context. This clonotype was counted many times. No antigen is known for it. A single base separates this from a much larger clone, so it may be a read error. The data were obtained in a study of breast tumors, draining lymph nodes, adjacent tissues (TCRdb year 2016). With regard to the full study: In breast cancer patients, the study compared the TCR beta repertoires of tumor, adjacent nontumor tissue and axillary lymph nodes. In human breast cancer, the study set out to evaluate how tumor, surrounding tissue and draining lymph node repertoires relate to one another and whether T cells may move between these sites. What the authors observed across the whole study: The conclusion that tumor T cells originate in lymph nodes was presented as consistent with a hypothesis rather than as directly demonstrated. Tumor and nontumor tissue repertoires were significantly more similar in luminal-like than in basal-like breast cancer. The data were judged consistent with most tumor T cells deriving from the lymph node and then expanding within tumor tissue. Tumor T-cell repertoires showed less diversity than lymph node repertoires and more diversity than nontumor tissue repertoires, and tumor T-cell repertoires showed preferential V and J gene usage.

Sequencing took place on an Illumina HiSeq 2000. Multiplex PCR amplification was used to build the TCR beta chain libraries. The amplified TCR beta chain products were analyzed by high-throughput sequencing. TCRdb redid the processing of the public reads, applying fastp at Q25 and MiXCR, and retained in-frame beta chains. Each CDR3 protein gets just one entry, which takes the most common genes and DNA from the rows behind it. Recorded for this sample are about 21,000 distinct CDR3 sequences; around 50% of them occurred a single time. The ten largest clones represent around 8% of the sample. Reading from cysteine to phenylalanine, the CDR3 counts 15 amino acids. The read is trimmed to its CDR3 DNA, 45 bases read in frame from base 1. Looking up the germline V gene (reference sequence) yields CDR1 DFQATT and CDR2 SNEGSKA. The junction shows trimming of 5 bases on V and 4 bases on J, plus 20 bases between the germline ends.

The sequence is built from TRBV20-1 and TRBJ1-2; the D gene is perhaps TRBD1, on 6 matching bases. This sequence originates from a female donor with breast cancer. Some clones in this sample may be carry-over from other donors' samples. The sequenced sample was breast tumor tissue. This receptor carries the CDR3 CSAPMGADRTYGYTF. The DNA sequence reads TGCAGTGCTCCGATGGGGGCAGACCGAACCTATGGCTACACCTTC.